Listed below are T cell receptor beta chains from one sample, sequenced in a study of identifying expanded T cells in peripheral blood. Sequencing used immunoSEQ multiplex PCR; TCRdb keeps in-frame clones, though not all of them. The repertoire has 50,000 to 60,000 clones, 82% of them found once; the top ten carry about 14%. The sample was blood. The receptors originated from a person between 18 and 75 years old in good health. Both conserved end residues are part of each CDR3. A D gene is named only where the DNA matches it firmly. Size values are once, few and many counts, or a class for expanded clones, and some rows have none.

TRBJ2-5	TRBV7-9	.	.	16	CASSLAPPGGQETQYF	TGTGCCAGCAGCTTAGCTCCGCCCGGGGGTCAAGAGACCCAGTACTTC
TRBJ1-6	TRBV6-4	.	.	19	CASRRQMTGGLSYNSPLHF	TGTGCCAGCAGGCGACAAATGACGGGGGGCCTCTCCTATAATTCACCCCTCCACTTT
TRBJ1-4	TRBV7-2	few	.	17	CASSLFPVGSGNEKLFF	TGTGCCAGCAGCTTATTCCCAGTTGGAAGTGGTAATGAAAAACTGTTTTTT
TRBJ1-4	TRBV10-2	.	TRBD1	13	CASSRQGNEKLFF	TGCGCCAGCTCAAGACAGGGGAACGAAAAACTGTTTTTT
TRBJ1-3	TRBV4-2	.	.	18	CASSQAPGGRGSGNTIYF	TGTGCCAGCAGCCAAGCCCCGGGTGGCAGGGGCTCTGGAAACACCATATATTTT
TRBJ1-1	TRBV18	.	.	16	CASSPGRSPLNTEAFF	TGTGCCAGCTCACCCGGTCGTTCTCCATTGAACACTGAAGCTTTCTTT
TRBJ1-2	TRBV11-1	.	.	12	CASSPGYHGYTF	TGTGCCAGCAGCCCAGGGTATCATGGCTACACCTTC
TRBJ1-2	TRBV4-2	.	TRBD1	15	CASSQGQGSNYGYTF	TGTGCCAGCAGCCAAGGACAGGGGAGTAACTATGGCTACACCTTC
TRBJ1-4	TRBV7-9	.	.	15	CASRPPGSTNEKLFF	TGTGCCAGCAGACCCCCCGGGTCGACTAATGAAAAACTGTTTTTT
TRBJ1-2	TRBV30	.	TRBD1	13	CAWSRDSLYGYTF	TGTGCCTGGAGCCGGGACAGCCTCTATGGCTACACCTTC
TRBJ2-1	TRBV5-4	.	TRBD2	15	CASSLETSGYNEQFF	TGTGCCAGCAGCTTGGAGACTAGCGGGTACAATGAGCAGTTCTTC
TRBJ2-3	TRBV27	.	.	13	CASSLSITDTQYF	TGTGCCAGCAGTTTATCTATCACAGATACGCAGTATTTT
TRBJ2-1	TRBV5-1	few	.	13	CASSPNTVGEQFF	TGCGCCAGCAGCCCCAACACCGTGGGTGAGCAGTTCTTC
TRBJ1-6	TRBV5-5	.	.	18	CASSFREPTSSYNSPLHF	TGTGCCAGCAGCTTCAGGGAACCGACGAGCTCCTATAATTCACCCCTCCACTTT
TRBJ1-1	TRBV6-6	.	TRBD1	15	CASSAAPGGGTEAFF	TGTGCCAGCAGCGCCGCGCCAGGGGGAGGGACTGAAGCTTTCTTT
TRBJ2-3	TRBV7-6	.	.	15	CASSPPAASTDTQYF	TGTGCCAGCAGCCCTCCGGCAGCTAGCACAGATACGCAGTATTTT
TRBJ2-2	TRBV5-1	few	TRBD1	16	CASSLTPGGANGELFF	TGCGCCAGCAGCTTGACCCCAGGGGGCGCAAACGGGGAGCTGTTTTTT
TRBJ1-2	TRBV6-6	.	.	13	CASSQDRRHGYTF	TGTGCCAGCAGCCAAGACAGGAGGCATGGCTACACCTTC
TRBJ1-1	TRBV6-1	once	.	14	CASSDRTANTEAFF	TGTGCCAGCAGTGACAGGACAGCGAACACTGAAGCTTTCTTT
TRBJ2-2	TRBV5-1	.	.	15	CASSLGLGPSGELFF	TGCGCCAGCAGCTTGGGCCTCGGACCGTCCGGGGAGCTGTTTTTT
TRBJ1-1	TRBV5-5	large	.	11	CASTEGAEAFF	TGTGCCAGCACCGAAGGAGCTGAAGCTTTCTTT
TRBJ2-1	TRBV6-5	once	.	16	CASSYSIFAGMNEQFF	TGTGCCAGCAGTTACTCCATTTTCGCGGGAATGAATGAGCAGTTCTTC
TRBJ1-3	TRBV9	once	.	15	CASSVDVQLINTIYF	TGTGCCAGCAGCGTAGATGTACAGCTAATAAACACCATATATTTT
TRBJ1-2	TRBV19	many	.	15	CASSTPGLPNYGYTF	TGTGCCAGTAGTACGCCGGGACTGCCTAACTATGGCTACACCTTC
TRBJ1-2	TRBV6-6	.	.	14	CASSYRERDYGYTF	TGTGCCAGCAGTTACCGGGAGAGGGACTATGGCTACACCTTC
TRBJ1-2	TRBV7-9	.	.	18	CASSLDMWGWSSNYGYTF	TGTGCCAGCAGCTTAGATATGTGGGGTTGGTCGTCTAACTATGGCTACACCTTC
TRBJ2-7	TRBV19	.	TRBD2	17	CASSTRLAGAFGREQYF	TGTGCCAGTAGTACAAGGCTAGCGGGAGCGTTCGGGCGCGAGCAGTACTTC
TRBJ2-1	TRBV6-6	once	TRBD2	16	CASSYSTSGVYNEQFF	TGTGCCAGCAGTTACTCGACTAGCGGAGTTTACAATGAGCAGTTCTTC
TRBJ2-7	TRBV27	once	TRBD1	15	CASSPEPTGIYEQYF	TGTGCCAGCAGTCCTGAGCCGACAGGGATCTACGAGCAGTACTTC
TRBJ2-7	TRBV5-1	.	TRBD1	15	CASSPGTGGPGEQYF	TGCGCCAGCAGCCCCGGGACAGGGGGCCCCGGCGAGCAGTACTTC